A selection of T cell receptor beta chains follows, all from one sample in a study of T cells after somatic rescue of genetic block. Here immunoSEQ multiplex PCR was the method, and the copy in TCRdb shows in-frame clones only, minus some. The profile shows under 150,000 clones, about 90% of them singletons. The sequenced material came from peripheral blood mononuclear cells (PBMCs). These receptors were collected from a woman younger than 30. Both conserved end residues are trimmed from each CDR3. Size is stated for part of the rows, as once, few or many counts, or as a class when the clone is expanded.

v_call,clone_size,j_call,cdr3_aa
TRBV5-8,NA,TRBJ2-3,ASSLGRLAGGTDTQY
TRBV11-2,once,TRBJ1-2,ASSLAQGAGSYT
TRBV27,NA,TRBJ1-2,ASSSLGQGLGGYT
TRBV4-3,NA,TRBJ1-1,ASSQGQGTEAF
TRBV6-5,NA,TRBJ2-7,ASSYGQTYEQY
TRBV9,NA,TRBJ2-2,ASSVGLAGAGELF
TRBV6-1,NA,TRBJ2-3,ASSAGTTSTDTQY
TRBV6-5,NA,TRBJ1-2,ASSSPGQGAKYT
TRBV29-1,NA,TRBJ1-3,SVHGRLSGNTIY
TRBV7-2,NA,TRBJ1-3,ASSLGSSGNTIY
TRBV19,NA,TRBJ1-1,ASSYQPSWGRMNTEAF
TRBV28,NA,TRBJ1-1,ASSLPGTEAF
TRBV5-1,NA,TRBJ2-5,ASSKNPQETQY
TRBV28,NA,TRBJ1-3,ASSFRTQAGNTIY
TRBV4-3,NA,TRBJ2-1,ASSQAGGRYNEQF
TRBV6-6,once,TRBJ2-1,ASSSSTGGLYNEQF
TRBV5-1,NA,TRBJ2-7,ASTGGRGEQY
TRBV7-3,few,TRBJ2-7,ASSIDRGSYEQY
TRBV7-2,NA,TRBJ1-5,ASSYLFSNQPQH
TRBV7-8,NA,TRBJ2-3,ASSLLVTDTQY
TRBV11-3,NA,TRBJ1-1,ASSLRGTEAF
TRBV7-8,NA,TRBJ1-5,ASSLQGNQPQH
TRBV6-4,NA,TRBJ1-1,ASRGQVGTEAF
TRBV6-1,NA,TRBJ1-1,ASSEGQGGPLTEAF
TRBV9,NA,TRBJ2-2,ASSVPEWGGGNTGELF
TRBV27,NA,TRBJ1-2,ASSLLGPGSYGYT
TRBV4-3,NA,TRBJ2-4,ASSQGTLAKNIQY
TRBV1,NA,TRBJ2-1,TSSHTIGLGQGASREQF
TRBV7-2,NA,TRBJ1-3,ASGRENTIY
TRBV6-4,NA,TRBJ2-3,ASSAWGPSTDTQY
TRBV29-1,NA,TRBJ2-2,SVRAGNTGELF
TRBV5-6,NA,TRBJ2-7,ASSLGMRGPSRSYEQY
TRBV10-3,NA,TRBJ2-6,AISESRWGDRGPPSGANVLT
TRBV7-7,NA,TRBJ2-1,ASSLEGVEGEQF
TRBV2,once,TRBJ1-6,ASSEWGTGSLSSPLH
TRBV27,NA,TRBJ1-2,ASSLSPSVGYT
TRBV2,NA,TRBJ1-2,ASSEEGSIYGYT
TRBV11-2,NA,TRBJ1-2,ASSLGQTGGGYT
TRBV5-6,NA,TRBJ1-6,ASSGTGGFRSYNSPLH
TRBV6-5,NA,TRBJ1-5,ASRAQGQPQH
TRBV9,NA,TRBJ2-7,ASSETRSSYEQY
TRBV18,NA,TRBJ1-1,ASSPRVGTENTEAF
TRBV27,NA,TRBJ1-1,ASSLVGNPEAF
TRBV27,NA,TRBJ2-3,ASSLGSFRGTDTQY
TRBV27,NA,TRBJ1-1,ASRGSTTGRGTEAF
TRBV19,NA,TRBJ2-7,ASSIGSFSEQY
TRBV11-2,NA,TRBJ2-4,ASSLAAQFVPLAKNIQY
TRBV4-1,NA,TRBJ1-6,ASSQVEGTGNSPLH
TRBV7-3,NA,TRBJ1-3,ASSLTGTGSGNTIY
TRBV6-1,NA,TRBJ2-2,ASSAQGLKDTGELF
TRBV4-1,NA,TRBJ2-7,ASSQEENSLEQY
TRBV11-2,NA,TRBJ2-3,ASSLGGMGQSSARDTQY